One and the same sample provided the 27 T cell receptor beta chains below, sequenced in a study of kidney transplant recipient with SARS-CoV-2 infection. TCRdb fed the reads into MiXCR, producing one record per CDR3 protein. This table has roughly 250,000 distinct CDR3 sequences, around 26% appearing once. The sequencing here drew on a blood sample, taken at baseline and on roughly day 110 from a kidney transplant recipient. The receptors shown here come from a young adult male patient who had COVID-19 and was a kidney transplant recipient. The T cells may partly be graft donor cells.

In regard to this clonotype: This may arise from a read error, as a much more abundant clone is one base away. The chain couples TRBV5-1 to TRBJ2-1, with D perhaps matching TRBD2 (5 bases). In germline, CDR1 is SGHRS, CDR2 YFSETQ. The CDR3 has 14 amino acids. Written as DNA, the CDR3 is TGCGCCAACAGCTCTAGCCCGTATGGCAATGAGCAGTTCTTC. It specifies CANSSSPYGNEQFF.

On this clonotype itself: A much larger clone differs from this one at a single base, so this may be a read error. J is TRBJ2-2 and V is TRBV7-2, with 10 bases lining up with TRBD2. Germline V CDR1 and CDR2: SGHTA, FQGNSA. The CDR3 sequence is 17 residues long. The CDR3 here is CASSFSSGGRNIGELFF. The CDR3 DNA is TGTGCCAGCAGCTTCAGTAGCGGGGGGCGGAACATCGGGGAGCTGTTTTTT.

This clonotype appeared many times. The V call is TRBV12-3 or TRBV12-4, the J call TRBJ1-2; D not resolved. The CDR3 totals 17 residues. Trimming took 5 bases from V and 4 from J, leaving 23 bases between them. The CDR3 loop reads CASSKWNSFRKTYGYTF. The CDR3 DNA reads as TGTGCCAGCAGTAAATGGAACAGCTTCCGAAAGACCTATGGCTACACCTTC.

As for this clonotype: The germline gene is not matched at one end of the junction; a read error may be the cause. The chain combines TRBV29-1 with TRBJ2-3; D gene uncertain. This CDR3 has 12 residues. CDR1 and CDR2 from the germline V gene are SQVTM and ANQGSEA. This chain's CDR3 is CSVVPLPNEQSF. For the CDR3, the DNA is TGCAGCGTTGTCCCTCTACCTAATGAGCAGTCCTTC.

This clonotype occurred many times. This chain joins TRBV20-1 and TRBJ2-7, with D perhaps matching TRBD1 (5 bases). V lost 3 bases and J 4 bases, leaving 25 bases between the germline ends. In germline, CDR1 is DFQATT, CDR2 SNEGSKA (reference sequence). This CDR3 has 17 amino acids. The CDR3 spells CSARGFGAGPFLYEQYV. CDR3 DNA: TGCAGTGCTAGGGGGTTTGGGGCAGGTCCTTTCCTTTACGAGCAGTACGTC.

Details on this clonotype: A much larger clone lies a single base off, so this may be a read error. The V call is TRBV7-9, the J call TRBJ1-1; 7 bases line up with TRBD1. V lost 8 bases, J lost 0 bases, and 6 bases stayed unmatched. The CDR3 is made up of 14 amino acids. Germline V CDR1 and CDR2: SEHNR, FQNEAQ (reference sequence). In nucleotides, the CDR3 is TGTGCCAGCGGCCAGACAGGGTTGAACACTGAAGCTTTCTTT. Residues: CASGQTGLNTEAFF. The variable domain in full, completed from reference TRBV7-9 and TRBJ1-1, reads DTGVSQNPRHKITKRGQNVTFRCDPISEHNRLYWYRQTLGQGPEFLTYFQNEAQLEKSRLLSDRFSAERPKGSFSTLEIQRTEQGDSAMYLCASGQTGLNTEAFFGQGTRLTVV.

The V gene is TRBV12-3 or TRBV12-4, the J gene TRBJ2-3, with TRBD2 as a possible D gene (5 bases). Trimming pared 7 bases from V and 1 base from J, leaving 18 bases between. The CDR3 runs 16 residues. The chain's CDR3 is CASNFVGGSRTDTQYF. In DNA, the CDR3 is TGTGCCAGCAATTTTGTTGGCGGGTCCCGCACAGATACGCAGTATTTT.

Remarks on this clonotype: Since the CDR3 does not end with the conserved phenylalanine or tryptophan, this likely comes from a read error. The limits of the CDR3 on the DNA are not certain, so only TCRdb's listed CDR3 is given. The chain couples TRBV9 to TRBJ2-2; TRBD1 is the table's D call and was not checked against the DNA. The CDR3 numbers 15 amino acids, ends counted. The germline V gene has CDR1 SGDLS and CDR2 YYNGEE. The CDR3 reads CASSEGQVNTGERVV.

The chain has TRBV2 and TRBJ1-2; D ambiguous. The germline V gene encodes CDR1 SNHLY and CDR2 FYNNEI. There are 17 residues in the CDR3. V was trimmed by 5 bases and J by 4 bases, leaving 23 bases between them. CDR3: CASSHINYRWKTYGYTF. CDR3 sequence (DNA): TGTGCCAGCAGTCATATCAATTACCGATGGAAGACCTATGGCTACACCTTC.

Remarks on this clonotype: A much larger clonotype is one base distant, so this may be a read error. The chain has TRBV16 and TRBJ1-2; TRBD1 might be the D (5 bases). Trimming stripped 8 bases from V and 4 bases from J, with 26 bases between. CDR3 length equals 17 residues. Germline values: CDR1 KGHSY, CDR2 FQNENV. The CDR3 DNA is TGTGCCAGCGGCACCCCCAGGGTCGTTAGAAAGACCTATGGCTACACCTTC. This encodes CASGTPRVVRKTYGYTF.

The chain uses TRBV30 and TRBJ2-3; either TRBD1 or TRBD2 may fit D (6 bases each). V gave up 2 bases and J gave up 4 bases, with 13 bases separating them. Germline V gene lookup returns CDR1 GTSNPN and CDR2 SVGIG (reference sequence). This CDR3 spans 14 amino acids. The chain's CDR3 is CAWSKGGGSDTQYF. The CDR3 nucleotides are TGTGCCTGGAGTAAGGGGGGCGGGTCAGATACGCAGTATTTT.

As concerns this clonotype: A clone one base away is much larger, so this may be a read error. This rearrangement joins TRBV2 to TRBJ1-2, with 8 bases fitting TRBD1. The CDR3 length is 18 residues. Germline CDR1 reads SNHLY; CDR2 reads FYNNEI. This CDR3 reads CASSEPMGQEPLNYGSTF. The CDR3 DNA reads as TGTGCCAGCAGTGAACCCATGGGACAGGAACCGTTAAACTATGGCTCCACCTTC.

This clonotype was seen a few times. CDR3 DNA sequence: TGTGCCAGTAGTATAGGGGGCATGGATACGCAGTATTTT. Translation gives CASSIGGMDTQYF. This rearrangement joins TRBV19 to TRBJ2-3; the D gene is possibly TRBD1 (5 bases). In germline, CDR1 is LNHDA, CDR2 SQIVND (reference sequence). This CDR3 spans 13 amino acids. V was shortened by 1 base and J by 6 bases, with 8 bases between the two germline ends.

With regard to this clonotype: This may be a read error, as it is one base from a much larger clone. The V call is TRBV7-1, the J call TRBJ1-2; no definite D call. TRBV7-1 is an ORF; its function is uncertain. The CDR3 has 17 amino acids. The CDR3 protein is CVSSSERHEGKTYGYTF. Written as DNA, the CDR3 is TGTGTCAGCAGCTCTGAACGTCACGAGGGAAAGACCTATGGCTACACCTTC.

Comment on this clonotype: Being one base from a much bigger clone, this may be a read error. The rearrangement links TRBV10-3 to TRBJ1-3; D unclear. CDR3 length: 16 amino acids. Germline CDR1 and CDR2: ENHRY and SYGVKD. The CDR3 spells CAISESVAVTGNTTYF. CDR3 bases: TGTGCCATCAGTGAGAGCGTAGCAGTGACTGGAAACACCACATATTTT.

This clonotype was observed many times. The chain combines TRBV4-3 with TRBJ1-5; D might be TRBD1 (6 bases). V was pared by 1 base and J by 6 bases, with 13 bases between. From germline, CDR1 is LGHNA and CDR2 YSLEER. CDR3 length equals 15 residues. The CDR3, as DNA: TGCGCCAGCAGCCAAGGGGGGGCGGAGGGTCAGCCCCAGCATTTT. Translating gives CASSQGGAEGQPQHF.

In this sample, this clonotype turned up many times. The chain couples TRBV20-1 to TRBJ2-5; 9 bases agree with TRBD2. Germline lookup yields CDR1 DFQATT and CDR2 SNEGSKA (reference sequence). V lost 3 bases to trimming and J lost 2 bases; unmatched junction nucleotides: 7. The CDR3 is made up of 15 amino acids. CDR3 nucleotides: TGCAGTGCTAGGCGGGGGGGGCCGGGGCAAGAGACCCAGTACTTC. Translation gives CSARRGGPGQETQYF.

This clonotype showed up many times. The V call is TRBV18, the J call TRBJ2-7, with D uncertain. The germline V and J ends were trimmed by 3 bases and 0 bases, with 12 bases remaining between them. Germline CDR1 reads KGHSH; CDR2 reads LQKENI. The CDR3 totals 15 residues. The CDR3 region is CASSPRIGPSYEQYF. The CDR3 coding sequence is TGTGCCAGCTCACCCCGGATAGGGCCCTCCTACGAGCAGTACTTC.

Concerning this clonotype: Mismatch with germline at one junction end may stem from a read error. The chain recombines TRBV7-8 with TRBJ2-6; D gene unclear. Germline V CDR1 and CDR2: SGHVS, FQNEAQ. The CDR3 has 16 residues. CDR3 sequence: CTSSQQTPAGANVLTF. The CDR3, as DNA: TGTACCAGCAGCCAACAGACCCCGGCTGGGGCCAACGTCCTGACTTTC.

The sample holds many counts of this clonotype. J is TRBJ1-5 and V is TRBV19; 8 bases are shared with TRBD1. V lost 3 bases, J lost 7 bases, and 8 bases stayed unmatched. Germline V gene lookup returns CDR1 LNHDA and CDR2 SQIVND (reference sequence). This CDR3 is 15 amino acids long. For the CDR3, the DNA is TGTGCCAGTAGTATTTACGACAGGGGAGACCAGCCCCAGCATTTT. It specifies CASSIYDRGDQPQHF.

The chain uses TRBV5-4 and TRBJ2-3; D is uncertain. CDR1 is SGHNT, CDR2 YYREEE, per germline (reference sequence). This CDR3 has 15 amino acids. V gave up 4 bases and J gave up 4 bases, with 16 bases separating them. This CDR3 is CASSPDLAESDTQYF. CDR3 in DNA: TGTGCCAGCAGCCCCGACCTGGCAGAATCAGATACGCAGTATTTT.

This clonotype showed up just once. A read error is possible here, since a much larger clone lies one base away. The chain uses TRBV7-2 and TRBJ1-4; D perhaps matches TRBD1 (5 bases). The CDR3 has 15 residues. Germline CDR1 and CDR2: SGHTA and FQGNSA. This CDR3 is CASSLETGFNENLFF. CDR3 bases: TGTGCCAGCAGCTTAGAAACAGGCTTTAATGAAAACCTGTTTTTT.

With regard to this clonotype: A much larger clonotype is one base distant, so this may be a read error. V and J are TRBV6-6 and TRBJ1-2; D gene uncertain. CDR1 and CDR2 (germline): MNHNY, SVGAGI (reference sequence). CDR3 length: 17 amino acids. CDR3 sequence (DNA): TGTGCCAGCAGTTTTTTCAAAGGTGGGAGAAAGACCTATGGCAACACCTTC. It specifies CASSFFKGGRKTYGNTF.

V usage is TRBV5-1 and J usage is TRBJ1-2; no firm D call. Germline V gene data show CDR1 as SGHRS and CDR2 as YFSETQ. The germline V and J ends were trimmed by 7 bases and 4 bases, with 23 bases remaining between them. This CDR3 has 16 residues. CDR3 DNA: TGCGCCAGCGAACAACAATCGGTTCGAAGGACCTATGGCTACACCTTC. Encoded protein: CASEQQSVRRTYGYTF.

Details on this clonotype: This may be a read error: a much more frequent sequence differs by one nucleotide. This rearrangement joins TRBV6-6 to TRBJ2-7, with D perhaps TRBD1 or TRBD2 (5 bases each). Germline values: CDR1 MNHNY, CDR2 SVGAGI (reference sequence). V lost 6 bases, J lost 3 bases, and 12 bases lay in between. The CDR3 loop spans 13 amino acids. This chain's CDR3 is CASSRGYIYEQYF. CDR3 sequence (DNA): TGTGCCAGCAGCCGGGGCTACATCTACGAGCAGTACTTC.

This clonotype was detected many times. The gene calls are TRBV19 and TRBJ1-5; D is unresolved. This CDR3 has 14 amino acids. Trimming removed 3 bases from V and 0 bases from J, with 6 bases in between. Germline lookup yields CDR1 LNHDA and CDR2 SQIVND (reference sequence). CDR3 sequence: CASSIVGSNQPQHF. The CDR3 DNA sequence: TGTGCCAGTAGTATCGTGGGTAGCAATCAGCCCCAGCATTTT.

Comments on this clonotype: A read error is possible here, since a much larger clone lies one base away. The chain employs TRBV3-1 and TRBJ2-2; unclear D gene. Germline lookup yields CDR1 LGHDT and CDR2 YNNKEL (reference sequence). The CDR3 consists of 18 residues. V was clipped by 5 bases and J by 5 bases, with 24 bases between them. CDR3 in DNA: TGTGCCAGCAGCTCAGGTCATCCCACTTCAGGCTTGACCGGGGAGCTGTTTTTT. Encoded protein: CASSSGHPTSGLTGELFF.